This T cell receptor beta chain was observed in a study of cytotoxic CD8 clonotypes in ibrutinib-treated CLL (dated by TCRdb to the early 2020s). At the level of the whole study: The cohort included around 15 treatment-naive and eleven to twelve relapsed/refractory patients; 17 to 18 were IGHV unmutated. Partial responses were observed in about 25 patients and complete responses in 2; after a median follow-up of 68 months, remission was maintained in about 15 patients and progression was observed in approximately 12. Response samples were taken after a median of 12 months on treatment, ranging from roughly 6 to 36 months. Samples averaged approximately 260,000 productive templates and 94,082 productive rearrangements. Longitudinal samples were obtainable from 26 of the 86 participants in the trial. Cryopreserved peripheral blood mononuclear cells were obtained prior to treatment, at the time of response, and at either disease progression or sustained remission. Every sample from remission and from progressive disease was obtained while the patients were still on ibrutinib.

The CDR3 spans 18 residues, from the cysteine through the phenylalanine. The retained sequence is limited to the CDR3, 54 bases, with the frame set at the first base. Each clonotype received, on average, approximately 9.9x coverage in deep resolution sequencing performed on a MiSeq, where the target depth lay between 1 in 1 million and 1 in 200,000 T cells. TCR beta libraries were generated with the immunoSEQ hsTCRB Kit. The source study handled its data this way. Data were analyzed with ImmunoSEQ Data Assistant and ImmunoSEQ Analyzer, with V, D and J genes assigned per IMGT definitions. Clonality, which ranges from 0 to 1, was calculated as one minus the normalized Shannon entropy of productive rearrangement frequencies. Only overrepresented clonotypes making up at least 0.05% of the repertoire of each patient were included in the public clonotype analysis. About twelve age-matched healthy donor repertoires from immuneACCESS were used as controls for clonality. Imported from immuneACCESS, the table was reduced by TCRdb to in-frame sequences with V and J called. These copies leave out some clones; in studies compared against another copy, an unresolved V gene accounts for under half, and the cause of the remainder is not known. D and trimming were read from the DNA, whereas the V and J calls and clone size are those reported in that table. The sample yields approximately 91,000 clones; 75% to 85% were counted once. The ten biggest clones cover nearly 5% of the sample.

This clone was picked up one time. The target of this receptor is not known. No base quality information exists; no much larger clone differs at one position. Results the study describes overall, beyond this receptor: Lymph node repertoires were not examined, and the timing of sampling was not matched between patients in sustained remission and those whose disease progressed. Public clonotypes were rare and either shrank or stayed stable during treatment, and the rise in clonality at ibrutinib response reflected expansion of private clonotypes. Clonality increased at ibrutinib response, stayed stable in sustained remission, and fell back toward baseline at progression. At baseline, clonality was higher than in age-matched healthy donors and showed a strong correlation with circulating CD8+ T-cell counts.

Taken with the paper, the label for time point translates to: roughly 12 months on ibrutinib. For TCR beta library preparation, 1.5 to 2 micrograms of genomic DNA was extracted from cryopreserved PBMCs. High-throughput TCR beta sequencing was performed on longitudinal blood samples from CLL patients receiving ibrutinib monotherapy. The patients took part in an open-label, single-center phase 2 trial of ibrutinib monotherapy. The sequence is built from TRBV21-1 and TRBJ2-5. TRBV21-1 is labeled a pseudogene. This receptor was obtained from a human donor with chronic lymphocytic leukemia. The source material was PBMCs, sampled after 12 months of ibrutinib treatment. The CDR3 region: CASSKVRDAPWGQETQYF. DNA sequence: TGTGCCAGCAGCAAGGTCAGGGACGCACCCTGGGGGCAAGAGACCCAGTACTTC.